The 3 T cell receptor beta chains given below trace back to one sample, sequenced in a study of blood T cell repertoires in COVID-19. Assay used: immunoSEQ multiplex PCR; TCRdb lists only in-frame clones, some missing. The sample has over 200,000 clones; 85% to 90% are singletons. The sample taken for sequencing was PBMCs or T cells enriched from blood (not recorded which). These receptors all come from a man aged 18 to 30 who had recovered from COVID-19.

J is TRBJ1-6 and V is TRBV10-2, with 9 bases that match TRBD1. CDR1 is WSHSY and CDR2 is SAAADI in the germline V gene. CDR3 length: 14 residues. V trimming: 5 bases; J trimming: 5 bases; junction bases outside the gene matches: 1. This chain's CDR3 is CASSRQGDNSPLHF. The DNA for the CDR3 is TGCGCCAGCAGTAGACAGGGGGATAATTCACCCCTCCACTTT.

This chain joins TRBV2 and TRBJ1-5, with D possibly matching TRBD1 (6 bases). The CDR3 is 14 residues long. Trimming cost V 9 bases and J 0 bases, with 12 bases left between them. Germline V gene sequence: CDR1 SNHLY, CDR2 FYNNEI. The CDR3 region is CASTGSYSNQPQHF. CDR3 bases: TGTGCCAGTACAGGGTCCTATAGCAATCAGCCCCAGCATTTT.

The rearrangement links TRBV5-4 to TRBJ2-4; D is unclear. The V gene lost 0 bases and the J gene lost 7 bases, with 8 bases spanning the gap. This CDR3 contains 13 residues. The germline gives CDR1 SGHNT, CDR2 YYREEE (reference sequence). The CDR3 sequence is CASSLANANIQYF. The CDR3 DNA is TGTGCCAGCAGCTTGGCCAACGCGAACATTCAGTACTTC.